The 3 T cell receptor beta chains below were found in one sample sequenced in a study of blood T cells in healthy people across ages. A second PCR, run for about 7 to 11 cycles, used a sample-barcoded 5' primer plus a J-beta primer mix. Each CDR3 protein gets one entry after TCRdb re-called the 5' RACE reads with MiXCR. The data contain about 640,000 distinct CDR3 sequences, 58% of them seen just once; the ten biggest clones take up 35% to 40%. Sequencing was done on a sample of blood. These receptors all come from a man aged 55 to 69 in good health.

The genes are TRBV5-1 and TRBJ2-3; D possibly corresponds to TRBD2 (5 bases). V lost 4 bases and J 5 bases, leaving 20 bases between the germline ends. Germline-derived CDR1 and CDR2 are SGHRS and YFSETQ. The CDR3 is 16 amino acids. The CDR3 DNA reads TGCGCCAGCAGCCTGGGGAGTAGAGGTTACGAAGATACGCAGTATTTT. Its protein is CASSLGSRGYEDTQYF.

The chain employs TRBV7-2 and TRBJ2-4; 9 bases agree with TRBD2. The end of the DNA fits TRBJ2-7 better, so the J call may be wrong. This CDR3 contains 15 residues. CDR1 SGHTA and CDR2 FQGNSA come from the germline V gene. CDR3 amino acids: CASSLGSGRMYEQYF. The DNA of the CDR3 is TGTGCCAGCAGCTTAGGGAGCGGGAGGATGTACGAGCAGTACTTC.

This chain links TRBV7-9 with TRBJ1-6; 8 bases agree with TRBD1. The CDR3 extends over 15 amino acids. Germline CDR1 reads SEHNR; CDR2 reads FQNEAQ (reference sequence). Trimming cost V 3 bases and J 5 bases; bases outside gene matches: 3. CDR3 bases: TGTGCCAGCAGCTTTACAGGGGGAAATAATTCACCCCTCCACTTT. This gives the protein CASSFTGGNNSPLHF.